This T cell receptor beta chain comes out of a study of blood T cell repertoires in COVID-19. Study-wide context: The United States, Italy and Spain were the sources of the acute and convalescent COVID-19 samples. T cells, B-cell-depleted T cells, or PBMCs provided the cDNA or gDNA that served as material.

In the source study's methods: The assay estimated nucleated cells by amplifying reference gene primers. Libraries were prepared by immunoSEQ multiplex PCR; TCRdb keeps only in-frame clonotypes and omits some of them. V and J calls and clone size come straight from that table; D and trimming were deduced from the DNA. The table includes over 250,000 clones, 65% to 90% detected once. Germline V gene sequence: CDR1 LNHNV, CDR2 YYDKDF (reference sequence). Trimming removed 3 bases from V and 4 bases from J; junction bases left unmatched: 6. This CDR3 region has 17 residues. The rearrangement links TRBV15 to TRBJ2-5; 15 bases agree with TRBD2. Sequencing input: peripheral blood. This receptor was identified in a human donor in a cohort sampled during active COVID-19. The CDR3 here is CATSRGTSGRTRETQYF. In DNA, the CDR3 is TGTGCCACCAGCAGGGGGACTAGCGGGAGGACTCGAGAGACCCAGTACTTC.